These 31 T cell receptor beta chains share one sample of origin, sequenced in a study of response to subunit inactivated influenza vaccine. TCRdb passed the RT-PCR reads through MiXCR, listing each CDR3 protein once. The repertoire includes around 500,000 distinct CDR3 sequences, approximately 11% of them detected once, and roughly 12% sits in the top ten. The sample in question was PBMCs from blood, obtained 45 days after vaccination. These receptors came from a man aged 50 to 59 who received an inactivated influenza vaccine.

The chain carries TRBV14 and TRBJ2-3, with 10 bases that match TRBD1. The germline gives CDR1 SGHDN, CDR2 FVKESK. There are 21 residues in the CDR3. The V and J ends lost 1 base and 0 bases, in that order; junction bases with no gene match: 16. The CDR3 region is CASSQVRRDRGLSTSTDTQYF. DNA of the CDR3: TGTGCCAGCAGCCAAGTAAGGAGGGACAGGGGCCTTTCAACTAGCACAGATACGCAGTATTTT.

This clonotype was detected only a few times. The chain uses TRBV12-3 or TRBV12-4 and TRBJ1-4; possible D gene TRBD1, 5 bases. The V and J ends lost 2 bases and 4 bases respectively, with 5 bases between them. The CDR3 contains 13 residues. The CDR3 coding sequence is TGTGCCAGCAGTTTAAGGGGTAATGAAAAACTGTTTTTT. It is translated as CASSLRGNEKLFF.

The chain is built from TRBV12-3 or TRBV12-4 and TRBJ2-1, with D maybe TRBD2 (7 bases). V lost 2 bases and J 9 bases, leaving 14 bases between the germline ends. This CDR3 is built from 14 residues. The CDR3 bases are TGTGCCAGCAGTTTAAGGGGGGGGGCCCTTGAGCAGTTCTTC. This encodes CASSLRGGALEQFF.

V usage is TRBV7-2 and J usage is TRBJ2-2; D gene ambiguous. Between the trimmed V and J ends, which lost 5 bases and 6 bases, there was a span of 10 bases. This CDR3 comprises 13 residues. Germline V lookup: CDR1 SGHTA, CDR2 FQGNSA. The CDR3 bases are TGTGCCAGCAGCCCAATACGGGCCGGGGAGCTGTTTTTT. Translated: CASSPIRAGELFF. Filled out from reference TRBV7-2 and TRBJ2-2, the complete variable domain reads GAGVSQSPSNKVTEKGKDVELRCDPISGHTALYWYRQSLGQGLEFLIYFQGNSAPDKSGLPSDRFSAERTGGSVSTLTIQRTQQEDSAVYLCASSPIRAGELFFGEGSRLTVL.

This clonotype was found many times. The chain employs TRBV6-1 and TRBJ1-1; D remains ambiguous. Per germline, CDR1 MNHNS and CDR2 SASEGT. The CDR3 covers 12 residues. V was pared by 6 bases and J by 0 bases, with 5 bases between. CDR3 sequence (DNA): TGTGCCAGCAGGGAAATGAACACTGAAGCTTTCTTT. Translating it yields CASREMNTEAFF.

The chain employs TRBV19 and TRBJ2-3, with D perhaps TRBD1 (7 bases). The CDR3 runs to 15 residues. Germline V gene sequence: CDR1 LNHDA, CDR2 SQIVND (reference sequence). V was trimmed by 3 bases and J by 0 bases, leaving 10 bases between them. CDR3 protein: CASSMRDSSTDTQYF. In DNA form, the CDR3 reads TGTGCCAGTAGTATGCGGGACAGTAGCACAGATACGCAGTATTTT.

This clonotype was seen only a few times. CDR3 sequence (DNA): TGCAGTGCTAGAGGGCGGGGTTGGAGAGACGAGCAGTACTTC. Protein sequence: CSARGRGWRDEQYF. The chain recombines TRBV20-1 with TRBJ2-7; possible D gene TRBD2, 6 bases. The CDR3 is made up of 14 amino acids. V was shortened by 1 base and J by 5 bases, with 15 bases between the two germline ends. CDR1 and CDR2 (germline): DFQATT, SNEGSKA (reference sequence).

The gene calls are TRBV28 and TRBJ2-3; D remains ambiguous. The ends were cut back, 4 bases at V and 1 base at J, with 12 bases in the middle. This CDR3 contains 15 residues. Per the germline V gene, CDR1 is MDHEN and CDR2 is SYDVKM. In nucleotides, the CDR3 is TGTGCCAGCAGTTCCGGGCTGGTCGGCACAGATACGCAGTATTTT. Translated: CASSSGLVGTDTQYF.

There are many counts of this clonotype. The rearrangement uses TRBV7-2 and TRBJ2-1, with 14 bases identical to TRBD2. Looked up from germline, CDR1 is SGHTA and CDR2 is FQGNSA. J was trimmed by 6 bases and V by 3 bases; bases with no gene match: 1. This CDR3 has 15 amino acids. CDR3: CASSFGLAGGNEQFF. The CDR3 DNA follows: TGTGCCAGCAGCTTCGGACTAGCGGGGGGCAATGAGCAGTTCTTC.

This clonotype was seen a handful of times. The chain recombines TRBV27 with TRBJ2-7; D not certain. V lost 4 bases, J lost 3 bases, and 16 bases lay in between. The CDR3 has 15 residues. In germline, CDR1 is MNHEY, CDR2 SMNVEV (reference sequence). In DNA, the CDR3 is TGTGCCAGCAGTTCTCGGGCAGGTCCACACTACGAGCAGTACTTC. Encoded protein: CASSSRAGPHYEQYF.

The J gene is TRBJ2-7, the V gene TRBV14, with unresolved D. The ends were cut back, 0 bases at V and 1 base at J, with 10 bases in the middle. Germline V gene sequence: CDR1 SGHDN, CDR2 FVKESK. CDR3 size: 15 residues. The CDR3 region has the DNA TGTGCCAGCAGCCAAGAAACGGCCAGTTCCTACGAGCAGTACTTC. As protein: CASSQETASSYEQYF.

This clonotype was found a few times. The chain uses TRBV6-5 and TRBJ2-1, with TRBD2 identical over 7 bases. The CDR3 runs 14 residues. CDR1 and CDR2 from the germline V gene are MNHEY and SVGAGI. V was pared by 2 bases and J by 8 bases, with 6 bases of the junction left unmatched. This CDR3 is CASSYRGGVHEQFF. CDR3 nucleotides: TGTGCCAGCAGTTACCGGGGAGGGGTCCATGAGCAGTTCTTC.

In nucleotides, the CDR3 is TGCAGCGTTCGGGGGGGAAACACCGGGGAGCTGTTTTTT. It translates to CSVRGGNTGELFF. This sequence joins TRBV29-1 and TRBJ2-2; 8 bases align to TRBD2. This CDR3 has 13 amino acids. Germline assignment: CDR1 SQVTM and CDR2 ANQGSEA. The ends lost 5 bases at V and 2 bases at J; junction bases unmatched: 1.

This clonotype showed up just a few times. The chain employs TRBV12-3 or TRBV12-4 and TRBJ1-4; 8 bases align to TRBD1. Losses at the gene ends were 6 bases for V and 5 bases for J; bases not matched to a gene: 8. The CDR3 is 15 amino acids. In nucleotides, the CDR3 is TGTGCCAGCAGACTCGGACAGGGCAAAAATGAAAAACTGTTTTTT. This encodes CASRLGQGKNEKLFF.

This clonotype came up many times. This chain links TRBV12-3 or TRBV12-4 with TRBJ1-1; D is uncertain. The V end was cut by 5 bases, the J end by 2 bases, with 0 bases between. The CDR3 has 10 amino acids. This CDR3 reads CASSNTEAFF. CDR3 bases: TGTGCCAGCAGTAACACTGAAGCTTTCTTT.

This clonotype has a handful of counts. The chain carries TRBV11-3 and TRBJ2-2; perhaps TRBD1 as D (5 bases). Germline CDR1 reads SGHNT; CDR2 reads YENEEA. CDR3 length equals 17 residues. Trimming shortened V by 4 bases and J by 5 bases, and 20 bases separated the two germline ends. CDR3 sequence: CASSYPPPGFGTGELFF. The CDR3 DNA reads as TGTGCCAGCAGCTACCCTCCCCCAGGGTTTGGGACCGGGGAGCTGTTTTTT.

The CDR3 coding sequence is TGTGCCAGCAGTTTACTTGGGGGGAGCGTAGAGACCCAGTACTTC. Translating it yields CASSLLGGSVETQYF. The chain combines TRBV6-5 with TRBJ2-5; tentative D call: TRBD2 (6 bases). The CDR3 runs to 15 residues. Trimming removed 4 bases at V and 4 bases at J, with 16 bases between. Germline CDR1 is MNHEY and CDR2 is SVGAGI.

The V and J genes are TRBV10-3 and TRBJ2-1; 7 bases match TRBD2. Germline V gene data show CDR1 as ENHRY and CDR2 as SYGVKD. The V and J ends lost 2 bases and 8 bases, in that order; junction bases with no gene match: 12. The CDR3 length is 16 residues. CDR3 coding DNA: TGTGCCATCAGTGAGGGGACTACCGGGATTGAAGATGAGCAGTTCTTC. Translation: CAISEGTTGIEDEQFF.

The gene calls are TRBV4-2 and TRBJ2-1; 11 nucleotides line up with TRBD2. CDR3 length: 20 residues. The V and J ends lost 4 bases and 0 bases, in that order; junction bases with no gene match: 14. Per germline, CDR1 LGHNA and CDR2 YNFKEQ. CDR3 nucleotides: TGTGCCAGCAGCCGAGCATCTAGCGGGGGGCAGGGAAGCTCCTACAATGAGCAGTTCTTC. The encoded protein is CASSRASSGGQGSSYNEQFF.

This chain uses TRBV28 with TRBJ1-6, with 7 bases fitting TRBD1. The CDR3 length is 15 residues. The J segment lost 9 bases and the V segment lost 1 base, leaving 6 bases of the junction unmatched. In germline, CDR1 is MDHEN, CDR2 SYDVKM. CDR3 sequence reads: CASSLSTGMSSPLHF. In DNA, the CDR3 is TGTGCCAGCAGTTTATCGACAGGGATGAGTTCACCCCTCCACTTT.

The V and J genes are TRBV27 and TRBJ2-3; D gene unclear. Germline V gene lookup returns CDR1 MNHEY and CDR2 SMNVEV (reference sequence). V dropped 6 bases and J dropped 5 bases, with 12 bases sitting between them. This CDR3 is built from 13 residues. This chain's CDR3 is CASRNSMLDTQYF. The CDR3 nucleotides read TGTGCCAGCAGAAATAGTATGTTAGATACGCAGTATTTT.

J is TRBJ2-1 and V is TRBV20-1; unclear D gene. The CDR3 sequence is 16 residues long. Germline loops: CDR1 DFQATT, CDR2 SNEGSKA (reference sequence). Trimming pared 2 bases from V and 3 bases from J, leaving 17 bases between. The CDR3 nucleotides are TGCAGTGCTAGAACCCACTACGGCCAAGTCTACAATGAGCAGTTCTTC. This encodes CSARTHYGQVYNEQFF.

DNA of the CDR3: TGTGCCAGCAGTCCTCGGGGGGACAGGGGTTCACCCCTCCACTTT. This codes for CASSPRGDRGSPLHF. V is TRBV27 and J is TRBJ1-6, with 10 bases matching TRBD1. Germline lookup yields CDR1 MNHEY and CDR2 SMNVEV (reference sequence). The CDR3 runs to 15 residues. J was trimmed by 9 bases and V by 5 bases; bases with no gene match: 7.

Only one count was recorded for this clonotype. The rearrangement links TRBV5-1 to TRBJ2-6; D uncertain. Germline-derived CDR1 and CDR2 are SGHRS and YFSETQ. The CDR3 is made up of 17 amino acids. Deletions cut 0 bases from V and 0 bases from J, with 10 bases between. DNA for the CDR3: TGCGCCAGCAGCTTGGACGGAAGAAGCTCTGGGGCCAACGTCCTGACTTTC. Its translation is CASSLDGRSSGANVLTF.

The chain joins TRBV9 to TRBJ2-7, with a tentative D call TRBD1 (6 bases). Germline lookup yields CDR1 SGDLS and CDR2 YYNGEE. V was trimmed by 3 bases and J by 3 bases, leaving 16 bases between them. This CDR3 has 15 amino acids. The CDR3 DNA follows: TGTGCCAGCAGCGGGGGCAGGGGCCACTTCTACGAGCAGTACTTC. The encoded protein is CASSGGRGHFYEQYF.

This clonotype was seen a handful of times. The chain recombines TRBV20-1 with TRBJ1-4; the match to TRBD1 covers 10 bases. The germline V gene encodes CDR1 DFQATT and CDR2 SNEGSKA (reference sequence). Unmatched junction bases numbered 8, after V lost 6 bases and J lost 7 bases. This CDR3 comprises 14 residues. The CDR3 reads CSASSGTGAEKLFF. The DNA of the CDR3 is TGCAGTGCGTCTTCCGGGACAGGGGCTGAAAAACTGTTTTTT.

This clonotype was observed a handful of times. The chain combines TRBV12-3 or TRBV12-4 with TRBJ1-2; no clear D gene. The CDR3 is made up of 14 amino acids. V gave up 7 bases and J gave up 6 bases, with 18 bases separating them. This CDR3 reads CASNILTGAHGYTF. CDR3 coding DNA: TGTGCCAGCAATATTCTGACGGGCGCCCATGGCTACACCTTC.

In its sample, this clonotype was seen a few times. The rearrangement joins TRBV28 to TRBJ2-5, with D possibly being TRBD1 (6 bases). Germline V CDR1 and CDR2: MDHEN, SYDVKM. V shed 6 bases and J shed 1 base, with 12 bases lying between them. The CDR3 runs 14 residues. The CDR3 loop is CASSPRGPQETQYF. CDR3 nucleotides: TGTGCCAGCAGCCCCAGGGGACCCCAAGAGACCCAGTACTTC.

V gene TRBV2 combines with J gene TRBJ2-2; D is unclear. The CDR3 has 15 amino acids. The germline gives CDR1 SNHLY, CDR2 FYNNEI. V shed 3 bases and J shed 6 bases, with 14 bases lying between them. The CDR3 DNA reads TGTGCCAGCAGTGAGGTGGAGTCCGCGGCCGGGGAGCTGTTTTTT. The encoded protein is CASSEVESAAGELFF.

This clonotype was seen ten or more times. The chain employs TRBV5-1 and TRBJ2-3; TRBD2 aligns across 7 bases. V lost 0 bases to trimming and J lost 2 bases; unmatched junction nucleotides: 6. Germline CDR1 is SGHRS and CDR2 is YFSETQ. The CDR3 sequence is 16 residues long. The CDR3 region is CASSLGTSVNTDTQYF. The CDR3 DNA is TGCGCCAGCAGCTTGGGGACTAGTGTTAACACAGATACGCAGTATTTT.

The rearrangement uses TRBV25-1 and TRBJ1-1; D is possibly TRBD1 (5 bases). Germline V CDR1 and CDR2: MGHDK, SYGVNS. Trimming took off 6 bases at V and 8 bases at J, with 10 bases between the two ends. The CDR3 extends over 11 amino acids. The CDR3 region has the DNA TGTGCCAGCAGAACAAGGACAGAAGCTTTCTTT. The encoded protein is CASRTRTEAFF.